The T cell receptor beta chain under discussion was sequenced for a study of cytomegalovirus exposure and HLA in healthy donors. Study observations and caveats: Previous analysis showed most TCR beta V segments were productive about 87% or about 30% of the time.

Trimming shortened V by 10 bases and J by 3 bases, and 5 bases separated the two germline ends. The CDR3 has 10 amino acids. Looked up from germline, CDR1 is MNHGY and CDR2 is SVAAGI. This clone was counted once. No antigen is known for it. Donors were ostensibly healthy at sampling, although undocumented immune exposures were probable. Both 60 Vbeta primers and 13 Jbeta primers went into the PCR. Original data processing: In a later analysis, some 80 million unique TCR beta chains included roughly 11 million shared by two or more donors. Profiled with immunoSEQ multiplex PCR; TCRdb holds only in-frame clones, not every one. D and trimming were read from the DNA, whereas the V and J calls and clone size are those reported in that table. The sample lists about 120,000 clones; under 80% were seen once.

The TCR comes from a man between 60 and 75 years old in good health and CMV-seropositive. This chain uses TRBV6-9 with TRBJ2-3; D uncertain. What was sequenced was PBMCs. The CDR3 DNA is TGTGCCACCCGGACAGATACGCAGTATTTT. This sequence encodes CATRTDTQYF.